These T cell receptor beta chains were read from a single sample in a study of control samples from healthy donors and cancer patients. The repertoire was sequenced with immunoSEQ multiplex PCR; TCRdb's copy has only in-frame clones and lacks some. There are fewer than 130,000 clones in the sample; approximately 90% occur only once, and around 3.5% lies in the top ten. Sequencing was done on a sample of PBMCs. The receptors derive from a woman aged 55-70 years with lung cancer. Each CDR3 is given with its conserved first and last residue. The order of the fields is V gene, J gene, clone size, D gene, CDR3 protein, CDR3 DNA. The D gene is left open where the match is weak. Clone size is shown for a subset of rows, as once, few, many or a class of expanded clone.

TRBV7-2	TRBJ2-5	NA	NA	CASSLGPPGQETQYF	TGTGCCAGCAGCTTAGGGCCCCCCGGCCAAGAGACCCAGTACTTC
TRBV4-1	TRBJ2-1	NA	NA	CASSQMGLPYNEQFF	TGCGCCAGCAGCCAAATGGGGCTACCCTACAATGAGCAGTTCTTC
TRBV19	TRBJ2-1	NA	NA	CASSIWTDYNEQFF	TGTGCCAGTAGTATATGGACGGACTACAATGAGCAGTTCTTC
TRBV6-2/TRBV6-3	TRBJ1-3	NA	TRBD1	CASSYTNRGTGNTIYF	TGTGCCAGCAGTTACACCAACAGGGGGACTGGAAACACCATATATTTT
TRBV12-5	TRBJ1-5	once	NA	CASGLDGRGNQPQHF	TGTGCTAGTGGTTTGGATGGCAGGGGAAATCAGCCCCAGCATTTT
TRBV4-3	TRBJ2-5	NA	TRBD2	CASSQEGGAQYF	TGCGCCAGCAGCCAAGAGGGAGGGGCCCAGTACTTC
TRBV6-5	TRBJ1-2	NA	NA	CASSYRVAQGYTF	TGTGCCAGCAGTTACAGGGTCGCCCAGGGCTACACCTTC
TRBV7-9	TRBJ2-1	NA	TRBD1	CASSLATGGIEQFF	TGTGCCAGCAGCTTAGCCACAGGGGGCATTGAGCAGTTCTTC
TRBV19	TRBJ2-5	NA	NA	CASSIVGGREETQYF	TGTGCCAGTAGTATAGTCGGGGGCAGGGAAGAGACCCAGTACTTC
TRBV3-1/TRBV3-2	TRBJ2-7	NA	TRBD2	CASSQPGGSYEQYF	TGTGCCAGCAGCCAACCGGGAGGCTCCTACGAGCAGTACTTC
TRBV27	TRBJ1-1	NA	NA	CASSLTGWVTEAFF	TGTGCCAGCAGTTTAACGGGATGGGTCACTGAAGCTTTCTTT
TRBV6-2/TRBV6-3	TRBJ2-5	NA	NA	CASSYRDTQETQYF	TGTGCCAGCAGTTATCGGGACACCCAAGAGACCCAGTACTTC
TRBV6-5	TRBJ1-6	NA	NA	CASSYRGGNSPLHF	TGTGCCAGCAGTTACAGGGGTGGAAATTCACCCCTCCACTTT
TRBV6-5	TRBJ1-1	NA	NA	CASSYEATVNTEAFF	TGTGCCAGCAGTTACGAAGCGACGGTGAACACTGAAGCTTTCTTT
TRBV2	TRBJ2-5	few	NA	CASSEEETQYF	TGTGCCAGCAGTGAAGAAGAGACCCAGTACTTC
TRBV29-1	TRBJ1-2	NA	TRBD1	CSAPQGVGNYGYTF	TGCAGCGCCCCTCAGGGGGTTGGAAACTATGGCTACACCTTC
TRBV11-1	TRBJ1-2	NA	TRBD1	CASSPTGNYGYTF	TGTGCCAGCAGCCCGACAGGGAACTATGGCTACACCTTC
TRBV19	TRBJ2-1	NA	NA	CASSMEPFPYNEQFF	TGTGCCAGTAGTATGGAACCATTCCCCTACAATGAGCAGTTCTTC
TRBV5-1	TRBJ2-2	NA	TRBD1	CASNRGPNTGELFF	TGCGCCAGCAACAGGGGCCCGAACACCGGGGAGCTGTTTTTT
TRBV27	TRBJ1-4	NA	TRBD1	CASTPHGQGGEKLFF	TGTGCCAGCACCCCCCACGGACAGGGGGGCGAAAAACTGTTTTTT
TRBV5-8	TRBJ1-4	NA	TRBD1	CASSFRQGAEKLFF	TGTGCCAGCAGCTTTCGACAGGGGGCTGAAAAACTGTTTTTT
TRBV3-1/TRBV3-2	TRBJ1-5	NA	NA	CASSQGLSNQPQHF	TGTGCCAGCAGCCAAGGTCTTTCCAATCAGCCCCAGCATTTT